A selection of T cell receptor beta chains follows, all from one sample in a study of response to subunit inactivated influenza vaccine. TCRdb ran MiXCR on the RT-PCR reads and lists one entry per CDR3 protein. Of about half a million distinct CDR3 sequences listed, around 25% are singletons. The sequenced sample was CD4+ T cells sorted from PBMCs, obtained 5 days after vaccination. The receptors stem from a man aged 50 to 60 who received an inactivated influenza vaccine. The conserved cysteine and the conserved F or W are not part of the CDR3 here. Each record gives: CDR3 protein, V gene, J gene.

ASSLSPDGDQPQH,TRBV4-1,TRBJ1-5
SARVLAWRDEQF,TRBV20-1,TRBJ2-1
ASSIGHPEGEKLF,TRBV5-1,TRBJ1-4
ASSQDPPGEQY,TRBV3-1,TRBJ2-7
ASSPTAPVGSGETQY,TRBV4-1,TRBJ2-5
ASSLGPSPYEQY,TRBV11-2,TRBJ2-7
ASSLAGYQETQY,TRBV5-1,TRBJ2-5
ASSLRGPNTGELF,TRBV12-3/TRBV12-4,TRBJ2-2
ASSQAGGSYNEQF,TRBV4-3,TRBJ2-1
ASSTLRFGAYNEQF,TRBV6-2/TRBV6-3,TRBJ2-1
ASSFSRFYGYT,TRBV5-1,TRBJ1-2
ASSRVGGGANEQF,TRBV12-3/TRBV12-4,TRBJ2-1
ASSVGWGRSRNEQF,TRBV9,TRBJ2-1
ASYGQPSSYNEQF,TRBV18,TRBJ2-1
ASSRLLETQY,TRBV6-2/TRBV6-3,TRBJ2-5
ASSRTVGEQY,TRBV6-2/TRBV6-3,TRBJ2-7